These T cell receptor beta chains were read from a single sample in a study of blood T cell repertoires in COVID-19. Sequencing was performed with immunoSEQ multiplex PCR; in TCRdb, only in-frame clones are kept and a portion is missing. The table records approximately 110,000 clones, around 87% of them present only once. Sequences were obtained from peripheral blood. These receptors originate from a woman older than 75 with acute or convalescent COVID-19. Each CDR3 is given with its conserved first and last residue. D genes are given only for firm matches. Where a row states a size, it is once, few, many or the class of an expanded clone; other rows omit it.

abundance	v_gene	d_gene	j_gene	CDR3aa	CDR3nt
few	TRBV7-2	TRBD2	TRBJ2-1	CASSPQGGGYNEQFF	TGTGCCAGCAGCCCTCAGGGCGGGGGATACAATGAGCAGTTCTTC
NA	TRBV29-1	TRBD1	TRBJ2-3	CSVQSRGRTDTQYF	TGCAGCGTTCAATCCAGGGGGCGCACAGATACGCAGTATTTT
NA	TRBV6-1	TRBD1	TRBJ1-3	CASSEPKMTGPGNTIYF	TGTGCCAGCAGTGAACCCAAGATGACAGGGCCGGGAAACACCATATATTTT
NA	TRBV7-9	NA	TRBJ1-2	CASSQGSSNYGYTF	TGTGCCAGCAGCCAGGGGAGCAGTAACTATGGCTACACCTTC
NA	TRBV28	TRBD1	TRBJ2-2	CASLGQAPGELFF	TGTGCCAGCCTCGGACAGGCCCCCGGGGAGCTGTTTTTT
NA	TRBV2	NA	TRBJ1-4	CASRTMRGINEKLFF	TGTGCCAGCAGGACCATGCGGGGAATTAATGAAAAACTGTTTTTT
NA	TRBV14	NA	TRBJ2-7	CARQSRQAFSYEQYF	TGTGCCAGACAGTCTCGACAGGCGTTCTCCTACGAGCAGTACTTC
once	TRBV7-9	TRBD1	TRBJ2-3	CASSLAWTGGITDTQYF	TGTGCCAGCAGCTTAGCGTGGACAGGGGGCATCACAGATACGCAGTATTTT
NA	TRBV3-1/TRBV3-2	NA	TRBJ2-6	CASSQDERAGANVLTF	TGTGCCAGCAGCCAAGACGAGAGGGCCGGGGCCAACGTCCTGACTTTC
NA	TRBV7-9	NA	TRBJ2-5	CASAAEETQYF	TGTGCCAGCGCGGCAGAAGAGACCCAGTACTTC
NA	TRBV6-5	TRBD2	TRBJ2-7	CASLGGVSYEQYF	TGTGCCAGCCTGGGGGGGGTCTCCTACGAGCAGTACTTC
NA	TRBV4-1	NA	TRBJ2-7	CASSQDEDSYSYEQYF	TGCGCCAGCAGCCAAGATGAGGACAGCTACTCCTACGAGCAGTACTTC
NA	TRBV5-5	NA	TRBJ2-5	CASIRQPQETQYF	TGTGCCAGCATCAGGCAGCCACAAGAGACCCAGTACTTC
NA	TRBV27	NA	TRBJ2-2	CASSSQGNGKTGELFF	TGTGCCAGCAGTTCGCAGGGTAATGGGAAAACCGGGGAGCTGTTTTTT
once	TRBV7-2	NA	TRBJ2-5	CASSLSPLARETQYF	TGTGCCAGCAGCTTAAGCCCGCTAGCGAGGGAGACCCAGTACTTC
NA	TRBV7-8	NA	TRBJ1-5	CASSLDRASNQPQHF	TGTGCCAGCAGCTTAGACAGGGCTAGCAATCAGCCCCAGCATTTT
NA	TRBV28	TRBD1	TRBJ2-7	CASSSDMYWDRAPLGQYF	TGTGCCAGCAGTTCGGACATGTACTGGGACAGGGCCCCCTTGGGGCAGTACTTC